This T cell receptor (beta chain) stems from a study of tumor T cells in aggressive B-cell lymphoma. The method was immunoSEQ multiplex PCR; TCRdb's version includes in-frame clones alone and lacks a portion of them. The sample includes 1,800 or so clones, 85% to 90% seen only once; the top ten take roughly a tenth. Input material: tumor tissue. The source of this sequence is an adult with diffuse large B cell lymphoma.

CDR3 amino acids: CASSLTAGTEAFF. The CDR3, as DNA: TGTGCCAGCAGCTTGACCGCGGGCACTGAAGCTTTCTTT. The chain recombines TRBV7-3 with TRBJ1-1; no definite D call. The V and J ends lost 3 bases and 4 bases respectively, with 9 bases between them. Per germline, CDR1 SGHTA and CDR2 FQGTGA. The CDR3 totals 13 residues.